The present entry profiles one T cell receptor beta chain with its context. Library input was 1.5 to 2 micrograms of DNA from cryopreserved PBMCs. These data come from a study of cytotoxic CD8 clonotypes in ibrutinib-treated CLL. The protocol was immunoSEQ multiplex PCR, while the TCRdb copy is restricted to in-frame clones and leaves out a portion. The top ten hold 6% to 8% of the sample, which has 42,000 or so clones, 65% to 70% seen once. CDR1 is LNHNV, CDR2 YYDKDF, per germline (reference sequence). This CDR3 has 12 amino acids. With 0 bases removed from V and 7 bases from J, the gap between germline ends came to 7 bases.

V and J are TRBV15 and TRBJ2-7; D is undetermined. The source is a human donor with chronic lymphocytic leukemia. This material consisted of PBMCs, taken at disease progression, from a patient treated with ibrutinib. CDR3: CATSRDFGEQYF. CDR3 coding DNA: TGTGCCACCAGCAGAGATTTTGGAGAGCAGTACTTC. The full variable domain, with the rest looked up from reference TRBV15 and TRBJ2-7, is DAMVIQNPRYQVTQFGKPVTLSCSQTLNHNVMYWYQQKSSQAPKLLFHYYDKDFNNEADTPDNFQSRRPNTSFCFLDIRSPGLGDTAMYLCATSRDFGEQYFGPGTRLTVT.